This T cell receptor beta chain was sequenced in a study of cytomegalovirus exposure and HLA in healthy donors (dated by TCRdb to about 2017). About the study as a whole: According to an earlier analysis of around 600 of the donors, about 180 million T cells yielded 120 million or so unique TCR beta sequences and more than 250 Gb of sequence data. About 280 gigabases of sequencing data and 70 million to 100 million unique TCR sequences made up an early release that covered several hundred HLA-typed donors. Of the 398 genotyped donors, 65% to 90% fell in the genetic ancestry cluster associated with self-reported Caucasian donors. The aim of the study was to test whether cataloging public T cell receptors could identify signatures of past pathogen exposure. The T cell repertoires of 550 to 850 subjects were profiled by immunosequencing and related to cytomegalovirus serostatus. In addition to the first cohort of 666 subjects, a separate validation cohort of approximately 110 different subjects was used. To predict cytomegalovirus infection status, the study brought together high-throughput TCR immunosequencing, statistical association of individual TCRs with disease status, and machine learning. To study patterns of TCR occurrence, a later analysis re-analyzed previously published TCR beta repertoires from 650 to 750 donors and added high-resolution HLA genotyping. Rather than using new phenotypic data, the later analysis identified candidate immune exposures from TCR beta sequences and from how often those sequences occurred across donors. An earlier analysis of fewer than 750 of the donors used high-throughput TCR beta sequencing to judge whether each TCR beta V gene segment behaved as functional or pseudogenic. Donor age, sex, ethnicity and CMV serostatus were collected together with the repertoire data. Genome-wide SNP genotypes for about three fifths of the 666 donors were used in a later genetic analysis, which treated that subset as a discovery cohort. Every repertoire in the discovery cohort had been generated on one and the same sequencing platform. Both class I and class II loci were covered by HLA typing, at four-digit resolution. The number of typed donors differed by locus: roughly 620-630 for A, B, C, DRB1 and DQB1; some 500 for DQA1; around 580 for DPA1; and roughly 490 for DPB1. Roughly 5 DR-DQ haplotypes were handled as single units for association and clustering, since linkage in the cohort was strong. Across some 400 genotyped donors of the cohort, an average of roughly 230,000 unique TCR beta nucleotide sequences per donor were sequenced, and around 19% of those sequences were non-productive. Broader findings and caveats from the paper: The authors suggested that the approach could potentially be extended to other disease states and immunological phenotypes. In a later analysis, HLA-associated TCR beta chains showed more clonal expansion and lower generation probabilities than non-associated chains that were equally common. In a later genetic analysis, fewer N-insertions in productive TCRs were reported among donors in an Asian-associated ancestry cluster than the approximately 710-donor mean. The earlier analysis of 587 of the donors excluded roughly 17 rarely observed V segments, including chromosome 9 orphons, because counts were too low. Across donors, most TCR sequences were observed very rarely, whereas some public TCRs were present in many individuals. According to a later analysis, parvovirus B19, influenza, CMV and Epstein-Barr virus appeared linked to several top co-occurrence clusters. An earlier analysis of roughly 570 of the donors showed that most TCR beta V segments appeared in productive rearrangements either about 87% or about 30% of the time, which broadly matched IMGT annotations. The classifier was reported to diagnose cytomegalovirus status with high specificity and sensitivity in both the original cohort and the validation cohort. V-gene and J-gene trimming of TCR beta chains was associated with a missense DCLRE1C variant in a later genetic analysis, and the association was replicated in an independent cohort. Correlated functional status among segregating V segments might be attributable to linkage disequilibrium, but an unknown experimental factor could not be ruled out. Specific HLA alleles were associated with over 15,000 TCR beta sequences at a false discovery rate of 0.05 in a later analysis. In this cohort, only TCR beta chains were sequenced, and detectable features were limited by the absence of alpha or paired-chain data. Three of the identified cytomegalovirus-associated TCR beta chains were confirmed in vitro to be specific for cytomegalovirus antigens. Most CMV-associated TCR beta chains appeared to be HLA-restricted in a later analysis, and the HLA associations seemed to be driven largely by CMV exposure. The only immune exposure information available for the cohort was CMV serostatus. A group of highly shared sequence variants was considered likely to be a technical artifact of the sequencing pipeline. A further reported finding was that TCR beta sequences accurately predicted the HLA-A and HLA-B alleles for most subjects in the first cohort. Roughly uniform sequencing depth across donors was assumed in presence/absence analyses, although this assumption may not hold. Because HLA typing was unavailable for some donors at each locus, only the typed subset was used in association tests. Because the 87-base-pair reads could not distinguish some IMGT-functional V segments, including TRBV6-2 and TRBV6-3, those segments were excluded. The study gave a list of under 200 TCR beta chains associated with cytomegalovirus. A later analysis found that TCR association rates varied across HLA loci, with DRB1 alleles showing the most associated TCRs and HLA-C alleles the fewest. When HLA alleles, especially DR and DQ, strongly co-occurred, attributing TCR associations to individual alleles was difficult.

In total, more than 500 healthy bone marrow donors made up the cohort. Cohort members were all nominally healthy when sampled, although unrecorded immune exposures were likely present. The donor tested CMV seropositive, placing the donor among the roughly 300 seropositive members of the cohort. A peripheral blood sample was collected from each donor, and TCR beta sequencing was performed on peripheral blood mononuclear cells. Genomic DNA extraction from the blood cell samples was performed with the Qiagen DNeasy Blood Extraction Kit. CDR1 is given as KGHSH and CDR2 as LQKENI, both from the germline V gene. The V and J ends are trimmed by 3 bases and 3 bases, leaving 9 bases between them. The CDR3 starts with the cysteine, ends with the phenylalanine, and has 13 residues. Of all the DNA, just the CDR3 is kept, 39 bases in frame from base 1. This clone was picked up a small number of times. Its antigen is still unknown. The sample holds no much larger clone one base away, and base qualities are not on file.

Preparation of the library involved the immunoSEQ multiplex PCR assay. The multiplex PCR relied on a mix of 60 forward primers for TCR Vbeta segments and 13 reverse primers for TCR Jbeta segments. Amplification of the CDR3 region of rearranged TCR beta genes was performed with a multiplex PCR assay on genomic DNA. The amplified TCR beta libraries were sequenced on the Illumina HiSeq System as 87-base-pair reads. The authors processed their data as follows. Across the 666 repertoires, a later analysis counted tens of millions of unique TCR beta chains, some 11 million of which were shared by at least two donors. A nearest-neighbor algorithm error-corrected the raw reads and collapsed the reads into unique sequences, merging closely related sequences to remove PCR and sequencing errors. Alignment of CDR3 sequences to IMGT reference sequences was used to assign V, D and J gene segments. Each retained sequence needed at least a six-nucleotide match to both a V gene segment and a J gene segment. A rearrangement was called productive if the CDR3 had no stop codons and remained in frame with V and J, and every other rearrangement was called non-productive. CDR3 was defined by IMGT convention, running from the second conserved V-encoded cysteine to the conserved J-encoded phenylalanine. The earlier analysis of about 530 of the donors excluded any sequence lacking an unambiguous match to a single V gene segment. In an earlier analysis of approximately 590 of the donors, a V segment was called functional when productive rearrangements were above 56.7%, and segregating when the standard deviation between donors exceeded 5%. A statistical classification framework was built for diagnosing cytomegalovirus status from the catalog of TCR beta chain sequences. In a later analysis, TCR nucleotide sequences were compared against IMGT/GENE-DB human TR gene sequences so that V and J genes could be assigned. A later analysis assigned CDR3 sequences and most-parsimonious VDJ recombination scenarios with the TCRdist pipeline. A later analysis defined each TCR beta chain by its CDR3 amino acid sequence plus V-gene family, and excluded reads lacking a unique V-gene family. As a way to deal with suspected cross-contamination and a sequencing artifact, a later analysis dropped roughly 620 nucleotide sequences that were highly shared and had low generation probability. In a later analysis, a clonal expansion index was calculated for each public chain from normalized within-repertoire ranks of inferred template counts. A later analysis computed generation probabilities with a VDJ recombination model fitted to out-of-frame rearrangements, and checked the results against IGoR. Hypergeometric tests were used in a later analysis to score TCR-TCR, TCR-HLA and TCR-CMV co-occurrence, with a repertoire-size bias correction applied to the TCR pairs. A later analysis estimated false discovery rates by permuting HLA or CMV assignments 20 times. In a later analysis, co-occurring TCRs were grouped with DBSCAN, and TCRdist sequence similarity was added when clustering was performed within HLA-allele-positive subsets. Repertoires with fewer than 30,000 or more than 120,000 public chains, plus five repertoires with anomalous nucleotide sharing, were excluded from co-occurrence clustering. The table comes from immuneACCESS by way of TCRdb, which keeps in-frame sequences with V and J called. Part of the clones is missing from these tables; in studies checked, under half for an unresolved V gene and the rest for unknown reasons. V and J calls and clone size are copied from that table; D and trimming were computed from the DNA. The table for this sample lists about 160,000 clones; 65% to 90% of them were counted only once. The ten top clones hold about 10% of the sample.

The chain couples TRBV18 to TRBJ2-7; the D gene is not confidently resolved. The TCR comes from a man in his forties or fifties in good health and CMV-seropositive. The sequenced material came from PBMCs. The DNA is as follows: TGTGCCAGCTCACCTGGTAACTTCTACGAGCAGTACTTC. Translation gives CASSPGNFYEQYF.